One and the same sample provided the 5 T cell receptor beta chains below, sequenced in a study of fetal regulatory T cell absence and autoimmunity. Clones were sequenced by immunoSEQ multiplex PCR, and TCRdb holds only the in-frame ones, with some missing. The sample yields about 46,000 clones, 70% to 85% seen once. The sample consisted of cord blood. The receptors here all came from a newborn boy with IPEX syndrome.

The chain has TRBV5-8 and TRBJ2-3; 14 positions match TRBD2. With 3 bases clipped from V and 4 bases from J, the junction kept 1 base outside the gene matches. The CDR3 length is 15 residues. The germline V gene has CDR1 SGHTS and CDR2 YDEGEE. The CDR3 sequence: CASSSGLAGADTQYF. The CDR3 bases are TGTGCCAGCAGCTCGGGACTAGCGGGGGCAGATACGCAGTATTTT.

The chain is built from TRBV5-1 and TRBJ2-7; D may be TRBD1 (6 bases). The germline V and J ends were trimmed by 4 bases and 0 bases, with 11 bases remaining between them. The CDR3 covers 14 residues. Germline-derived CDR1 and CDR2 are SGHRS and YFSETQ. CDR3 in amino acids: CASSHRTASYEQYF. The CDR3, as DNA: TGCGCCAGCAGCCATAGGACAGCCTCCTACGAGCAGTACTTC.

The V and J genes are TRBV9 and TRBJ1-3; the match to TRBD1 covers 10 bases. The CDR3 has 17 amino acids. V dropped 0 bases and J dropped 4; count of bases not matched to a gene: 7. CDR1 is SGDLS and CDR2 is YYNGEE in the germline V gene. CDR3 DNA: TGTGCCAGCAGCGTAGATTTAGGGACAGGGGACGGAAACACCATATATTTT. The encoded protein is CASSVDLGTGDGNTIYF.

This sequence joins TRBV6-6 and TRBJ2-5; either TRBD1 or TRBD2 may supply D (5 bases each). The V gene lost 1 base and the J gene lost 5 bases, with 17 bases spanning the gap. CDR3 length: 16 amino acids. Germline lookup yields CDR1 MNHNY and CDR2 SVGAGI (reference sequence). The CDR3: CASSYWGTPGKETQYF. For the CDR3, the DNA is TGTGCCAGCAGTTACTGGGGGACCCCCGGTAAGGAGACCCAGTACTTC.

The chain combines TRBV7-9 with TRBJ1-4; 8 bases align to TRBD1. The V segment lost 6 bases and the J segment 4 bases; nucleotides outside the gene matches: 4. The CDR3 is made up of 14 amino acids. The germline V gene encodes CDR1 SEHNR and CDR2 FQNEAQ (reference sequence). Written as DNA, the CDR3 is TGTGCCAGCAGTTCAGACAGGGGTAATGAAAAACTGTTTTTT. Translating it yields CASSSDRGNEKLFF.